A selection of T cell receptor beta chains follows, all from one sample in a study of blood T cell repertoires in COVID-19. The assay was immunoSEQ multiplex PCR, and TCRdb's table has in-frame clones only and misses some. The sample has some 54,000 clones, approximately 92% seen once. The sample taken for sequencing was peripheral blood. The source of these receptors is a man between 60 and 70 years old with acute or convalescent COVID-19. CDR3s include the opening cysteine and the closing phenylalanine or tryptophan. Fields, in order: CDR3 protein, CDR3 DNA, V gene, D gene, J gene, clone size. A D gene is named only where the DNA matches it firmly. Clone size is given for some rows only: seen once, a few or many times, or a class if the clone is expanded.

CDR3aa: CASSSPGQGLTEAFF
CDR3nt: TGCGCCAGCAGCTCGCCGGGACAGGGACTCACTGAAGCTTTCTTT
v_gene: TRBV4-1
d_gene: TRBD1
j_gene: TRBJ1-1
abundance: -

CDR3aa: CASSSTVRETQYF
CDR3nt: TGTGCCAGCAGTTCAACCGTACGGGAGACCCAGTACTTC
v_gene: TRBV6-2/TRBV6-3
d_gene: -
j_gene: TRBJ2-5
abundance: -

CDR3aa: CASSRGLVAFF
CDR3nt: TGTGCCAGCAGCCGAGGGTTGGTAGCTTTCTTT
v_gene: TRBV12-3/TRBV12-4
d_gene: -
j_gene: TRBJ1-1
abundance: -

CDR3aa: CASIPFGISHEQFF
CDR3nt: TGTGCCAGCATCCCGTTCGGGATCTCCCATGAGCAGTTCTTC
v_gene: TRBV5-4
d_gene: -
j_gene: TRBJ2-1
abundance: -

CDR3aa: CASSIEDRGYNEQFF
CDR3nt: TGTGCCAGTAGTATAGAGGACAGGGGATACAATGAGCAGTTCTTC
v_gene: TRBV19
d_gene: TRBD1
j_gene: TRBJ2-1
abundance: -

CDR3aa: CASTIRDEQFF
CDR3nt: TGTGCCAGCACCATCCGAGATGAGCAGTTCTTC
v_gene: TRBV12-3/TRBV12-4
d_gene: -
j_gene: TRBJ2-1
abundance: -

CDR3aa: CASSELTGSSGNTIYF
CDR3nt: TGTGCCAGCAGCGAGCTGACAGGGTCCTCTGGAAACACCATATATTTT
v_gene: TRBV9
d_gene: TRBD1
j_gene: TRBJ1-3
abundance: -

CDR3aa: CAIRSGQDTNTEAFF
CDR3nt: TGTGCCATCAGGTCCGGACAGGATACGAACACTGAAGCTTTCTTT
v_gene: TRBV10-3
d_gene: TRBD1
j_gene: TRBJ1-1
abundance: -

CDR3aa: CASSARTGITGNTIYF
CDR3nt: TGTGCCAGCAGCGCCCGGACAGGAATTACTGGAAACACCATATATTTT
v_gene: TRBV7-8
d_gene: TRBD1
j_gene: TRBJ1-3
abundance: -

CDR3aa: CSVQFSGANVLTF
CDR3nt: TGCAGCGTGCAGTTCTCTGGGGCCAACGTCCTGACTTTC
v_gene: TRBV29-1
d_gene: -
j_gene: TRBJ2-6
abundance: -

CDR3aa: CASSLGLAGTDTQYF
CDR3nt: TGTGCCAGCAGCTTAGGACTAGCGGGCACAGATACGCAGTATTTT
v_gene: TRBV7-3
d_gene: TRBD2
j_gene: TRBJ2-3
abundance: -

CDR3aa: CASSRRAGNQANYGYTF
CDR3nt: TGTGCCAGCTCACGACGGGCCGGGAATCAGGCTAACTATGGCTACACCTTC
v_gene: TRBV18
d_gene: -
j_gene: TRBJ1-2
abundance: -

CDR3aa: CASSLESQVYEQYF
CDR3nt: TGTGCCAGCAGCTTAGAATCGCAGGTCTACGAGCAGTACTTC
v_gene: TRBV7-2
d_gene: -
j_gene: TRBJ2-7
abundance: -

CDR3aa: CASSWGQGEGNEQFF
CDR3nt: TGTGCCAGCAGCTGGGGACAGGGGGAAGGCAATGAGCAGTTCTTC
v_gene: TRBV7-9
d_gene: TRBD1
j_gene: TRBJ2-1
abundance: few

CDR3aa: CASNPQGWGYTF
CDR3nt: TGTGCCAGCAACCCACAGGGATGGGGCTACACCTTC
v_gene: TRBV28
d_gene: -
j_gene: TRBJ1-2
abundance: -

CDR3aa: CASSQAYLNYGYTF
CDR3nt: TGTGCCAGCAGCCAAGCATACTTGAACTATGGCTACACCTTC
v_gene: TRBV14
d_gene: -
j_gene: TRBJ1-2
abundance: -

CDR3aa: CASSLDTGTGYGYTF
CDR3nt: TGTGCCAGCAGCTTAGACACCGGGACAGGCTATGGCTACACCTTC
v_gene: TRBV7-2
d_gene: TRBD1
j_gene: TRBJ1-2
abundance: -

CDR3aa: CASSLDRDDSPLHF
CDR3nt: TGTGCCAGCAGCCTGGACAGGGACGATTCACCCCTCCACTTT
v_gene: TRBV14
d_gene: TRBD1
j_gene: TRBJ1-6
abundance: -

CDR3aa: CASSLFTGSSQAFF
CDR3nt: TGTGCCAGCAGTTTATTTACAGGGAGTTCCCAAGCTTTCTTT
v_gene: TRBV28
d_gene: -
j_gene: TRBJ1-1
abundance: -

CDR3aa: CAWSVLAGLYNEQFF
CDR3nt: TGTGCCTGGAGTGTACTAGCGGGACTCTACAATGAGCAGTTCTTC
v_gene: TRBV30
d_gene: TRBD2
j_gene: TRBJ2-1
abundance: -

CDR3aa: CASSHELDSYNEQFF
CDR3nt: TGTGCCAGCAGCCACGAATTAGACTCCTACAATGAGCAGTTCTTC
v_gene: TRBV5-6
d_gene: -
j_gene: TRBJ2-1
abundance: once

CDR3aa: CASSLGGQGAPANEKLFF
CDR3nt: TGTGCCAGCAGTCTCGGTGGACAGGGGGCGCCGGCTAATGAAAAACTGTTTTTT
v_gene: TRBV6-6
d_gene: TRBD1
j_gene: TRBJ1-4
abundance: -

CDR3aa: CASSYSTGINYGYTF
CDR3nt: TGTGCCAGCAGTTACTCCACAGGAATTAACTATGGCTACACCTTC
v_gene: TRBV6-2/TRBV6-3
d_gene: -
j_gene: TRBJ1-2
abundance: -

CDR3aa: CASSQGQNEKLFF
CDR3nt: TGTGCCAGCAGCCAAGGACAGAATGAAAAACTGTTTTTT
v_gene: TRBV3-1/TRBV3-2
d_gene: -
j_gene: TRBJ1-4
abundance: -

CDR3aa: CASSPSGTGMSSYEQYF
CDR3nt: TGTGCCAGCAGCCCCTCCGGGACAGGGATGAGCTCCTACGAGCAGTACTTC
v_gene: TRBV9
d_gene: TRBD1
j_gene: TRBJ2-7
abundance: -

CDR3aa: CASSLQPGDKQETQYF
CDR3nt: TGTGCCAGCAGCCTACAACCCGGGGACAAACAAGAGACCCAGTACTTC
v_gene: TRBV3-1/TRBV3-2
d_gene: -
j_gene: TRBJ2-5
abundance: -

CDR3aa: CASSPSREETQYF
CDR3nt: TGTGCCAGCTCACCAAGTCGGGAAGAGACCCAGTACTTC
v_gene: TRBV18
d_gene: -
j_gene: TRBJ2-5
abundance: -

CDR3aa: CSVNWDRRSEAFF
CDR3nt: TGCAGCGTTAATTGGGACAGGAGGTCTGAAGCTTTCTTT
v_gene: TRBV29-1
d_gene: TRBD1
j_gene: TRBJ1-1
abundance: -

CDR3aa: CASSHGLEQFF
CDR3nt: TGCGCCAGCAGCCATGGACTTGAGCAGTTCTTC
v_gene: TRBV4-1
d_gene: -
j_gene: TRBJ2-1
abundance: few

CDR3aa: CASSQDTSTDTQYF
CDR3nt: TGTGCCAGCAGCCAAGATACGAGTACAGATACGCAGTATTTT
v_gene: TRBV3-1/TRBV3-2
d_gene: -
j_gene: TRBJ2-3
abundance: -

CDR3aa: CASSPRDRVNEKLFF
CDR3nt: TGTGCCAGCAGCCCCCGGGACAGGGTTAATGAAAAACTGTTTTTT
v_gene: TRBV7-8
d_gene: TRBD1
j_gene: TRBJ1-4
abundance: once

CDR3aa: CASSGRDRVPSPLHF
CDR3nt: TGTGCCAGCAGCGGACGGGACAGGGTACCTTCACCCCTCCACTTT
v_gene: TRBV9
d_gene: TRBD1
j_gene: TRBJ1-6
abundance: -

CDR3aa: CASTNRGRLNTEAFF
CDR3nt: TGTGCCAGTACCAACAGGGGGCGCCTCAACACTGAAGCTTTCTTT
v_gene: TRBV19
d_gene: TRBD1
j_gene: TRBJ1-1
abundance: once

CDR3aa: CASSPGQNNSPLHF
CDR3nt: TGTGCCAGCTCACCGGGACAGAATAATTCACCCCTCCACTTT
v_gene: TRBV18
d_gene: TRBD1
j_gene: TRBJ1-6
abundance: -

CDR3aa: CASSSSGNSGNTIYF
CDR3nt: TGCGCCAGCAGCTCCTCAGGGAACTCTGGAAACACCATATATTTT
v_gene: TRBV5-1
d_gene: -
j_gene: TRBJ1-3
abundance: -

CDR3aa: CASSSGSNRVNDGYTF
CDR3nt: TGCGCCAGCAGCTCCGGTTCAAACAGGGTAAACGATGGCTACACCTTC
v_gene: TRBV5-1
d_gene: -
j_gene: TRBJ1-2
abundance: -

CDR3aa: CSASPSLNEQFF
CDR3nt: TGCAGTGCTAGTCCTAGTCTCAATGAGCAGTTCTTC
v_gene: TRBV20-1
d_gene: -
j_gene: TRBJ2-1
abundance: -

CDR3aa: CASSHQTGTPIKPQHF
CDR3nt: TGTGCCAGCAGCCACCAAACCGGGACACCGATCAAGCCCCAGCATTTT
v_gene: TRBV14
d_gene: -
j_gene: TRBJ1-5
abundance: once

CDR3aa: CSASSHPGQGLEQFF
CDR3nt: TGCAGTGCGAGTAGTCATCCGGGACAGGGTCTTGAGCAGTTCTTC
v_gene: TRBV20-1
d_gene: TRBD1
j_gene: TRBJ2-1
abundance: few

CDR3aa: CASSQDWADNYGYTF
CDR3nt: TGTGCCAGCAGCCAAGATTGGGCAGACAACTATGGCTACACCTTC
v_gene: TRBV3-1/TRBV3-2
d_gene: -
j_gene: TRBJ1-2
abundance: -

CDR3aa: CASSREWSNQPQHF
CDR3nt: TGCGCCAGCAGCCGGGAATGGAGCAATCAGCCCCAGCATTTT
v_gene: TRBV10-1
d_gene: -
j_gene: TRBJ1-5
abundance: -

CDR3aa: CASSLNRGASYTF
CDR3nt: TGTGCCAGCAGCTTGAACAGGGGAGCAAGCTACACCTTC
v_gene: TRBV5-6
d_gene: TRBD1
j_gene: TRBJ1-2
abundance: once